This T cell receptor beta chain came from a study of spatial heterogeneity in lung cancer. Background on the study: Sequencing consistently turned up more beta-chain sequences than alpha-chain sequences. Study conclusions and caveats: Detection of ubiquitous tumor TCRs in blood was higher at resection than follow-up.

About this clonotype itself: Antigen: not known.

Time point here: sample taken at primary tumor resection. Whole RNA was taken from tumor, nontumor lung or frozen PBMC; it was then sequenced unsorted. The 55 to 90 donors had untreated early-stage non-small cell lung cancer. A unique molecular identifier was attached to every TCR cDNA molecule. TCRdb passed the 5' RACE reads through MiXCR, listing each CDR3 protein once. The sample lists roughly 10,000 distinct CDR3 sequences, around 22% seen once, with about a third in the top ten. The material was PBMCs, obtained at surgery. This clonotype originated in a female donor with early-stage non-small cell lung cancer.

CDR3 sequence (DNA): TGTGCCAGCTTATCCGGGAGGGAGACCCAGTACTTC. It encodes CASLSGRETQYF. The V gene is TRBV18, the J gene TRBJ2-5; 7 bases are shared with TRBD2. There are 12 residues in the CDR3. Trimming removed 7 bases from V and 5 bases from J; junction bases left unmatched: 4. Germline CDR1 is KGHSH and CDR2 is LQKENI.